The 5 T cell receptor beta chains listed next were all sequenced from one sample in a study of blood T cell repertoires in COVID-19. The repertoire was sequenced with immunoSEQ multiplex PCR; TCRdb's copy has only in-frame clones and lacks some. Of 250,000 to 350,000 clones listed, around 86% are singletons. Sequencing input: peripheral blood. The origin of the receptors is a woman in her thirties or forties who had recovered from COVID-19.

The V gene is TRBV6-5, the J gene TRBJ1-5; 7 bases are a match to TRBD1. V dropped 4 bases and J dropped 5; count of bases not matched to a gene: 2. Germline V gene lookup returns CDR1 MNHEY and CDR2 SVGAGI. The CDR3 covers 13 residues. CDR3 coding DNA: TGTGCCAGCAGTTCAGGGGGGCATCAGCCCCAGCATTTT. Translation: CASSSGGHQPQHF.

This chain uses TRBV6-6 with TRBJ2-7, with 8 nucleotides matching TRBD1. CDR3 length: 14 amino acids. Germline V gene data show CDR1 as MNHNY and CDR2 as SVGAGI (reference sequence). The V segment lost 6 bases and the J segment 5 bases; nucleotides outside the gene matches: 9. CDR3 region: CASSQTGVGDEQYF. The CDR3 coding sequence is TGTGCCAGCAGCCAGACAGGGGTAGGGGACGAGCAGTACTTC.

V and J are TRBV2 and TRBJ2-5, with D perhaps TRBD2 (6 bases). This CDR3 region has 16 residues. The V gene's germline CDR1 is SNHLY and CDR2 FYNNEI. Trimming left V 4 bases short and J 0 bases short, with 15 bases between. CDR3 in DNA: TGTGCCAGCAGTGTTCTCTTTGGAGGGTACCAAGAGACCCAGTACTTC. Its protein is CASSVLFGGYQETQYF.

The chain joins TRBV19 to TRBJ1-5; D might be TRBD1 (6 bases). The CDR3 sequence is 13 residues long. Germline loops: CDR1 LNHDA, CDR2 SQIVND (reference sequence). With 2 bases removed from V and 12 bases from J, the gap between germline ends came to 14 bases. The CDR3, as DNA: TGTGCCAGTAGTATAATGGACAGCGGGGACCAGCATTTT. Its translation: CASSIMDSGDQHF.

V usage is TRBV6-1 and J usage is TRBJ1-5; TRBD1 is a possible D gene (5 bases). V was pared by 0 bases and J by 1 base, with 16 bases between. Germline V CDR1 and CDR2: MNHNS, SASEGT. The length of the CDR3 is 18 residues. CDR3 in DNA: TGTGCCAGCAGTGAAGCGGGCCGGGGGAGAGGGAGCAATCAGCCCCAGCATTTT. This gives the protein CASSEAGRGRGSNQPQHF.